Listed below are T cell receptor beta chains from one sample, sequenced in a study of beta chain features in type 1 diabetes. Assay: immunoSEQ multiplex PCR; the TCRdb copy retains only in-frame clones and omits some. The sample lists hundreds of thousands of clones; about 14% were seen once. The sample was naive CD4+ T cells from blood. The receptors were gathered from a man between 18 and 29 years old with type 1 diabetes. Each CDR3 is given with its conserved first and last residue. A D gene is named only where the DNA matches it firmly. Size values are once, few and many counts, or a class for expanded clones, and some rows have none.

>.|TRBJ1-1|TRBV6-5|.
CASSPQEGGTEAFF
TGTGCCAGCAGTCCGCAGGAGGGTGGCACTGAAGCTTTCTTT
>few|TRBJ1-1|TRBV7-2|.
CASSLVRGGNEAFF
TGTGCCAGCAGCTTAGTCAGGGGAGGTAATGAAGCTTTCTTT
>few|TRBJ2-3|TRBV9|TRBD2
CASSEGLAGGPGDTQYF
TGTGCCAGCAGCGAGGGACTAGCGGGGGGGCCAGGAGATACGCAGTATTTT
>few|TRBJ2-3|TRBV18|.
CASTPPNTDTQYF
TGTGCCAGTACCCCCCCGAACACAGATACGCAGTATTTT
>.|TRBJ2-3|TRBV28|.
CASSLRGTDTQYF
TGTGCCAGCAGTTTACGAGGCACAGATACGCAGTATTTT
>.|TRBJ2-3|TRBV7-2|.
CASSRSGTDTQYF
TGTGCCAGCAGCCGAAGCGGCACAGATACGCAGTATTTT
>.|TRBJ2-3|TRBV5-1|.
CASSLEPGSTDTQYF
TGCGCCAGCAGCTTGGAACCAGGTAGCACAGATACGCAGTATTTT
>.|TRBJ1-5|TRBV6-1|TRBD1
CASSVLSGTGSNQPQHF
TGTGCCAGCAGTGTCCTCTCCGGGACAGGGAGCAATCAGCCCCAGCATTTT
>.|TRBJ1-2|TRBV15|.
CATSRDTGLRGYTF
TGTGCCACCAGCAGAGATACGGGGCTTCGTGGCTACACCTTC
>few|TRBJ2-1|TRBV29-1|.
CSVVGEYSYNEQFF
TGCAGCGTTGTGGGGGAATACTCCTACAATGAGCAGTTCTTC
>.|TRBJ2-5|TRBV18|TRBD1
CASSPSTGGRSETQYF
TGTGCCAGCTCACCTTCGACAGGGGGGCGGTCAGAGACCCAGTACTTC
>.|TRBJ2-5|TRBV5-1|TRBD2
CASSPRLADQETQYF
TGCGCCAGCAGCCCCCGACTAGCTGACCAAGAGACCCAGTACTTC
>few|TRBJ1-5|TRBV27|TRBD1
CASSSYRGSSNQPQHF
TGTGCCAGCAGTTCCTACAGGGGTTCTAGCAATCAGCCCCAGCATTTT
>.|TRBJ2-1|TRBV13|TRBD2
CASSLRERSYNEQFF
TGTGCCAGCAGCTTGCGGGAGCGCTCCTACAATGAGCAGTTCTTC
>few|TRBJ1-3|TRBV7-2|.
CASSRRERNTIYF
TGTGCCAGCAGCCGCAGGGAAAGGAACACCATATATTTT